This T cell receptor beta chain was sequenced during a study of blood T cells in healthy people across ages. The wider study: Template switching picked up about one barcoded beta molecule for each two T cells. The study's findings and limits: Shifts in expanded clonotypes may have been confounded by donor CMV status, which was unknown. A roughly linear fall in TCR beta diversity per million T cells was seen with increasing age.

In this sample, this clonotype turned up a few times. What it recognizes is unknown. A sample-barcoded 5' primer and a J-beta primer mix were used in a second PCR of roughly 7 to 11 cycles. Each cDNA molecule was tagged by a template-switch adaptor that had 12 random nucleotides. TCRdb passed the 5' RACE reads through MiXCR, listing each CDR3 protein once. The sample lists around 1,500,000 distinct CDR3 sequences, approximately 38% seen once, with approximately 7.9% in the top ten. The receptor was derived from a woman aged 18-29 years in good health. The sample consisted of blood.

The CDR3 sequence is CASSYSWGGTYEQYF. The CDR3 DNA sequence: TGTGCCAGCAGTTACTCTTGGGGTGGGACCTACGAGCAGTACTTC. The gene calls are TRBV6-2 or TRBV6-3 and TRBJ2-7, with D unresolved. Germline CDR1 is MNHEY and CDR2 is SVGEGT. V lost 0 bases to trimming and J lost 2 bases, with 11 bases between them. CDR3 size: 15 residues.